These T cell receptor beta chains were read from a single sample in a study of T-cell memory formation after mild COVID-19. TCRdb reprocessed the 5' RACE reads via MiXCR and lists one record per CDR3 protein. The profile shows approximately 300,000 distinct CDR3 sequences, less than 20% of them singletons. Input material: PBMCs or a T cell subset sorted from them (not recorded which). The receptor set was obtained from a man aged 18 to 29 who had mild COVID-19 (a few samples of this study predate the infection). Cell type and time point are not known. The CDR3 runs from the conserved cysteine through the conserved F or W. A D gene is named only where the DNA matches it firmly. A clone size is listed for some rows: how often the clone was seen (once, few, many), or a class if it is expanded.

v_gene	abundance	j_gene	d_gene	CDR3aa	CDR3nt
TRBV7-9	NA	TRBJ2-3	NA	CASSLGVQVRQADTQYF	TGTGCCAGCAGCTTAGGGGTGCAGGTCCGACAGGCGGATACGCAGTATTTT
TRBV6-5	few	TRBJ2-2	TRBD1	CASSSTGGTGELFF	TGTGCCAGCAGTTCGACAGGGGGCACCGGGGAGCTGTTTTTT
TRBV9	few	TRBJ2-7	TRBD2	CASSPGLAGGPYEQYF	TGTGCCAGCAGCCCGGGACTAGCGGGGGGGCCCTACGAGCAGTACTTC
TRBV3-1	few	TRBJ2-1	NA	CASSRGEYNEQFF	TGTGCCAGCAGCCGAGGGGAGTACAATGAGCAGTTCTTC
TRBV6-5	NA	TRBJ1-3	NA	CASSYSASPSGNTIYF	TGTGCCAGCAGTTACTCGGCCAGTCCCTCTGGAAACACCATATATTTT
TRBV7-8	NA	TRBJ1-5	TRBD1	CASSLTGLGGQPQHF	TGTGCCAGCAGCCTGACAGGGCTCGGGGGACAGCCCCAGCATTTT
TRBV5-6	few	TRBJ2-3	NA	CASSLLGPADTQYF	TGTGCCAGCAGCTTGCTGGGGCCGGCAGATACGCAGTATTTT
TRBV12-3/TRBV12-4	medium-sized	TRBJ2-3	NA	CASELYAGSDTQYF	TGTGCCAGCGAGTTATACGCGGGGTCAGATACGCAGTATTTT
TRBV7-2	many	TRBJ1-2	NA	CASSLGQPMGYGYTF	TGTGCCAGCAGCTTAGGTCAGCCGATGGGATATGGCTACACCTTC
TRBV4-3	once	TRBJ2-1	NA	CASSQDYGGPEQFF	TGCGCCAGCAGCCAAGATTACGGGGGCCCTGAGCAGTTCTTC
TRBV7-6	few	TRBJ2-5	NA	CASSHDMAQETQYF	TGTGCCAGCAGCCACGATATGGCCCAAGAGACCCAGTACTTC
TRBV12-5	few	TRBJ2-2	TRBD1	CASGFRAGGATGELFF	TGTGCTAGTGGTTTTAGGGCAGGGGGCGCAACCGGGGAGCTGTTTTTT
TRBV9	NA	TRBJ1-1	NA	CASSVGQATGAFF	TGTGCCAGCAGCGTAGGGCAGGCAACGGGGGCTTTCTTT
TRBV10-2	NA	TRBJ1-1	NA	CASSESEANAEAFF	TGCGCCAGCAGTGAGTCGGAAGCGAACGCTGAAGCTTTCTTT
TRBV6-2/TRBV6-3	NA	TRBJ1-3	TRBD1	CASSPGTAFPLDTIYF	TGTGCCAGCAGCCCCGGGACAGCCTTTCCCCTGGACACCATATATTTT
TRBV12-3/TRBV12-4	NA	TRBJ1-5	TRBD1	CASSRRQGQPQHF	TGTGCCAGCAGTCGCCGACAGGGTCAGCCCCAGCATTTT
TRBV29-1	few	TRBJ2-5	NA	CSVTRVGETQYF	TGCAGCGTTACCAGGGTCGGAGAGACCCAGTACTTC
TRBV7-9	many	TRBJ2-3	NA	CASSFRQGADTQYF	TGTGCCAGCAGCTTCCGGCAGGGCGCAGATACGCAGTATTTT
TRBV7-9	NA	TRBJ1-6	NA	CASSLAGDPLHF	TGTGCCAGCAGCTTAGCCGGGGACCCCCTCCACTTT
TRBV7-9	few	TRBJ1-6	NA	CASRNRAGLNSPLHF	TGTGCCAGCAGAAACAGGGCCGGGTTAAATTCACCCCTCCACTTT
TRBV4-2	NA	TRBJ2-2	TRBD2	CASSQDGGLANIGELFF	TGTGCCAGCAGCCAAGACGGGGGACTAGCAAACATCGGGGAGCTGTTTTTT
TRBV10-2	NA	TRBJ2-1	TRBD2	CASRLAGPGHEQFF	TGCGCCAGCAGACTAGCGGGACCGGGCCATGAGCAGTTCTTC
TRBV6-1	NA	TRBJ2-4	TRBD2	CASSLSGGEANIQYF	TGTGCCAGCAGCCTTAGCGGGGGGGAGGCAAACATTCAGTACTTC
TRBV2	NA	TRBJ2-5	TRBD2	CASGGGGGTQYF	TGTGCCAGCGGAGGCGGGGGGGGGACCCAGTACTTC
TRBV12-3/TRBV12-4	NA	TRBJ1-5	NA	CASVTRGWMAQHF	TGTGCCAGCGTGACGAGGGGGTGGATGGCCCAGCATTTT
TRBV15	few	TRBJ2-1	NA	CATSTDRYNEQFF	TGTGCCACCAGCACGGACAGATACAATGAGCAGTTCTTC
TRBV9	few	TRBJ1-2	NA	CASSTRDSNYGYTF	TGTGCCAGCAGCACCCGGGACTCTAACTATGGCTACACCTTC
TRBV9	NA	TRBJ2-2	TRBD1	CASSVRDRVFAGELFF	TGTGCCAGCAGCGTCCGGGACAGGGTATTTGCCGGGGAGCTGTTTTTT
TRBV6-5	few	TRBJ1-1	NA	CASSYSKYRGSTEAFF	TGTGCCAGCAGTTACTCGAAATATAGGGGAAGCACTGAAGCTTTCTTT
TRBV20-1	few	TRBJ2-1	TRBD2	CSALAGGSIGEQFF	TGCAGTGCTTTAGCGGGGGGGTCCATCGGGGAGCAGTTCTTC
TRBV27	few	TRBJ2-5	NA	CASSLKRDQETQYF	TGTGCCAGCAGTCTCAAGCGGGACCAAGAGACCCAGTACTTC
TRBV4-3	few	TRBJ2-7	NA	CASSQDRRTSSYEQYF	TGCGCCAGCAGCCAAGATAGGCGAACGAGCTCCTACGAGCAGTACTTC
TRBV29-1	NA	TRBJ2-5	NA	CSVGWTRETQYF	TGCAGCGTGGGGTGGACGAGGGAGACCCAGTACTTC
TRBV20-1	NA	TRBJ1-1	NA	CLGGGGTEAFF	TGCCTGGGAGGGGGGGGAACTGAAGCTTTCTTT
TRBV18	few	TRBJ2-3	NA	CASSGGPADTQYF	TGTGCCAGCTCCGGAGGCCCGGCAGATACGCAGTATTTT
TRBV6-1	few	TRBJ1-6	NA	CASNPRGTNSPLHF	TGTGCCAGCAACCCCAGGGGAACAAATTCACCCCTCCACTTT
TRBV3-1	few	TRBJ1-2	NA	CASSQDWGGRGNGYTF	TGTGCCAGCAGCCAAGATTGGGGAGGGAGAGGTAATGGCTACACCTTC
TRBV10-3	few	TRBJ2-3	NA	CAIRGAGTDTQYF	TGTGCCATCAGAGGGGCAGGGACAGATACGCAGTATTTT
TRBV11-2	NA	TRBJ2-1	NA	CASSPSNEQGEQFF	TGTGCCAGCAGCCCCTCAAATGAGCAGGGTGAGCAGTTCTTC
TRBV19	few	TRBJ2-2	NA	CASMGARELFF	TGTGCCAGTATGGGGGCGAGGGAGCTGTTTTTT
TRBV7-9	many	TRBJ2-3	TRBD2	CASSLTGGLDTQYF	TGTGCCAGCAGCTTAACGGGGGGTCTAGATACGCAGTATTTT
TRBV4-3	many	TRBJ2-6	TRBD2	CASSQVAGTSSGANVLTF	TGCGCCAGCAGCCAGGTTGCCGGGACTAGTTCTGGGGCCAACGTCCTGACTTTC
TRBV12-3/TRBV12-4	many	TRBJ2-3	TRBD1	CASRPRQGFSTDTQYF	TGTGCCAGCAGGCCGAGACAGGGGTTTAGCACAGATACGCAGTATTTT
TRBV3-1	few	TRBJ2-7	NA	CASSQTTTYEQYF	TGTGCCAGCAGCCAGACAACGACCTACGAGCAGTACTTC
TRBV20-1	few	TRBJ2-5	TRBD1	CSAGQGGRGTQYF	TGCAGTGCTGGACAGGGGGGGCGGGGGACCCAGTACTTC
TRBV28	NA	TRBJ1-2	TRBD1	CASSSLLGQGQGQYGYTF	TGTGCCAGCAGTTCACTATTGGGGCAGGGACAGGGTCAGTATGGCTACACCTTC